The source of this T cell receptor beta chain is a study of blood T cell repertoires in COVID-19. Study overall: COVID-19 samples, acute and convalescent, were from the United States, Italy and Spain. From T cells, B-cell-depleted T cells, or PBMCs came the material, which was cDNA or gDNA.

The CDR3 covers 18 residues. Trimming removed 6 bases at V and 0 bases at J, with 24 bases between. Germline V gene sequence: CDR1 MDHEN, CDR2 SYDVKM. Per the study methods: Amplified reference gene primers provided the basis for estimating nucleated cell counts. Profiling relied on immunoSEQ multiplex PCR, and the TCRdb table lists in-frame clones only, not all of them. V and J calls and clone size follow that table, whereas D and trimming were derived from the DNA. The data contain about 26,000 clones, roughly 90% of them singletons. This chain joins TRBV28 and TRBJ2-7; perhaps TRBD1 as D (9 bases). The TCR sequence derives from a human donor in a cohort sampled during active COVID-19. Specimen: peripheral blood. DNA for the CDR3: TGTGCCAGCAGCACAGGGGGCCTTACTAGCGGAACCTCCTACGAGCAGTACTTC. This sequence encodes CASSTGGLTSGTSYEQYF.